Below, 19 T cell receptor beta chains from the same sample are listed, as sequenced in a study of tumor-infiltrating lymphocytes in primary liver carcinoma. The researchers obtained blood RNA from unsorted whole blood and also extracted germline DNA. Priming with a constant-region primer yielded TCR beta cDNA from about 480 ng total RNA. Researchers made the TCR beta libraries by running three nested multiplex PCR rounds with slightly modified ARM-PCR. Running about 11 cycles apiece, the first two PCR rounds relied on TRBV1-TRBV30 forward primers together with a C-beta reverse primer. TCRdb re-derived calls from the multiplex PCR reads in MiXCR, one entry per CDR3 protein. The sample holds approximately 320,000 distinct CDR3 sequences, around three fifths seen once. The material sequenced was peripheral blood. The receptors were sampled from a woman in her 30s with primary liver carcinoma and hepatitis B virus infection.

Only a few counts were recorded for this clonotype. The genes are TRBV30 and TRBJ2-2, with unresolved D. CDR3 length equals 13 residues. Trimming removed 1 base from V and 8 bases from J, with 11 bases in between. Germline V gene data show CDR1 as GTSNPN and CDR2 as SVGIG (reference sequence). The CDR3 nucleotides are TGTGCCTGGAGTGGACGCCCGGCTGGGGAGCTGTTTTTT. It translates to CAWSGRPAGELFF.

As concerns this clonotype: Relative to the germline gene, one junction end is altered; a read error may explain this. The chain joins TRBV12-3 or TRBV12-4 to TRBJ2-2, with 9 bases matching TRBD1. The CDR3 consists of 16 residues. As DNA, the CDR3 is TGTGCCAGCAGGACATCGGACAGGGGTCGCACCGGGGAGCAGTTTTTT. Amino acids: CASRTSDRGRTGEQFF.

As to this clonotype: A read error may explain this, as a much larger clone is one base away. The CDR3 region is CASSISGSVSEQYF. As DNA, the CDR3 is TGTGCCAGCAGCATATCCGGGTCAGTTTCCGAGCAGTACTTC. This sequence joins TRBV11-2 and TRBJ2-7; no clear D gene. This CDR3 has 14 amino acids. The germline V and J ends were trimmed by 5 bases and 6 bases, with 17 bases remaining between them. In germline, CDR1 is SGHAT, CDR2 FQNNGV. The variable domain in full, with the rest retrieved from reference TRBV11-2 and TRBJ2-7, is EAGVAQSPRYKIIEKRQSVAFWCNPISGHATLYWYQQILGQGPKLLIQFQNNGVVDDSQLPKDRFSAERLKGVDSTLKIQPAKLEDSAVYLCASSISGSVSEQYFGPGTRLTVT.

On this clonotype: This CDR3 fails to terminate in the conserved phenylalanine or tryptophan, so it likely reflects a read error. This sequence joins TRBV7-9 and TRBJ2-3; D is uncertain. The germline V and J ends were trimmed by 5 bases and 7 bases, with 7 bases remaining between them. CDR3 size: 11 residues. The germline gives CDR1 SEHNR, CDR2 FQNEAQ (reference sequence). The CDR3 loop reads CASSVKNTQYL. The CDR3 region has the DNA TGTGCCAGCAGCGTCAAAAATACGCAGTATCTT.

A few counts support this clonotype. The chain joins TRBV5-6 to TRBJ1-6; no clear D gene. Germline loops: CDR1 SGHDT, CDR2 YYEEEE. The CDR3 covers 15 residues. V was pared by 2 bases and J by 8 bases, with 14 bases between. CDR3 region: CASSFGLLGDSPLHF. As DNA, the CDR3 is TGTGCCAGCAGCTTTGGACTGCTTGGGGATTCACCCCTCCACTTT.

Details on this clonotype: This sequence may be a read error, since a much larger clone differs from it by one base. This chain joins TRBV11-2 and TRBJ1-1, with D hard to call. Germline V gene lookup returns CDR1 SGHAT and CDR2 FQNNGV. The CDR3 totals 16 residues. CDR3 DNA sequence: TGTGTCAGCAGCTTAGATGCGAGGCAGAGGAACACTGAAGCTTTCTTT. This translates into CVSSLDARQRNTEAFF.

In its sample, this clonotype was seen a few times. The gene calls are TRBV6-1 and TRBJ1-3; D uncertain. V lost 8 bases, J lost 0 bases, and 14 bases lay in between. Germline CDR1 and CDR2: MNHNS and SASEGT. The CDR3 spans 15 residues. CDR3 region: CASAPGGLSGNTIYF. Here the CDR3 DNA reads TGTGCCAGCGCGCCAGGAGGGCTCTCTGGAAACACCATATATTTT.

Regarding this clonotype: A read error may be the cause here, since a much bigger clone is one base away. V gene TRBV13 combines with J gene TRBJ2-6; the match to TRBD1 covers 12 bases. Germline V gives CDR1 PRHDT, CDR2 FYEKMQ (reference sequence). This CDR3 has 18 amino acids. For the CDR3, the DNA is TGTGCCAGCAGAACCCGGGACAGGGGGCTTACTGGGACCAACGTCCTGACTTTC. It encodes CASRTRDRGLTGTNVLTF.

A note on this clonotype: This may be a read error: a much more frequent sequence differs by one nucleotide. This chain links TRBV12-3 or TRBV12-4 with TRBJ1-1, with a tentative D call TRBD1 (6 bases). The CDR3 contains 15 residues. The CDR3 region has the DNA TGTACCAGTTTAGCCGGAGGGGGGCCGACGACTGAAGCTTTCTTT. This translates into CTSLAGGGPTTEAFF.

This chain uses TRBV18 with TRBJ1-1; 9 positions agree with TRBD1. Looked up from germline, CDR1 is KGHSH and CDR2 is LQKENI. The CDR3 spans 13 residues. Unmatched junction bases numbered 7, after V lost 3 bases and J lost 11 bases. Here the CDR3 DNA reads TGTGCCAGCTCACCGGATTTAGGGACAGGGGCTTTCTTT. It specifies CASSPDLGTGAFF.

J is TRBJ2-1 and V is TRBV2; no firm D call. CDR1 and CDR2 from the germline V gene are SNHLY and FYNNEI. This CDR3 spans 13 amino acids. With 1 base removed from V and 9 bases from J, the gap between germline ends came to 10 bases. In DNA, the CDR3 is TGTGCCAGCAGTGAAGTTATGTGGGGTGAGCAGTTCTTC. It yields the protein CASSEVMWGEQFF.

This clonotype appeared a few times. One end of the junction varies from germline; a read error may be responsible. This chain uses TRBV11-1 with TRBJ2-2; D might be TRBD2 (6 bases). Germline V CDR1 and CDR2: SGHAT, FQDESV (reference sequence). The CDR3 consists of 15 residues. DNA of the CDR3: TGTGCCAGCAGCTCCTGGGCGGGGAACCCCGGGGAGCTGTTTTTT. Amino acids: CASSSWAGNPGELFF.

About this clonotype itself: An end of the junction differs from the germline gene, which may be a read error. The chain uses TRBV11-2 and TRBJ2-1, with D maybe TRBD2 (6 bases). The germline V gene has CDR1 SGHAT and CDR2 FQNNGV. The CDR3 extends over 13 amino acids. DNA of the CDR3: TGTGCCAGTAGCCCCGGGACTGACAATGATCAGTGCTTC. Translated: CASSPGTDNDQCF.

This clonotype showed up many times. The rearrangement joins TRBV11-2 to TRBJ2-3, with TRBD2 matching over 7 bases. V shed 5 bases and J 0 bases; nucleotides not matched to a gene: 5. Germline-derived CDR1 and CDR2 are SGHAT and FQNNGV. This CDR3 has 15 amino acids. The CDR3 spells CASSRLAFSTDTQYF. The CDR3 bases are TGTGCCAGCAGCCGACTAGCCTTTAGCACAGATACGCAGTATTTT.

About this clonotype: This may come from a read error, since a much larger clone is one base off. This rearrangement joins TRBV4-3 to TRBJ2-1, with TRBD2 matching over 10 bases. The CDR3 has 15 residues. Germline V lookup: CDR1 LGHNA, CDR2 YSLEER. The CDR3 loop reads CASSQQREGYNEQLF. The CDR3 nucleotides read TGCGCCAGCAGCCAACAGCGGGAGGGGTACAATGAGCAGCTCTTC.

This clonotype was seen once. A junction end diverges from the germline sequence, so it may reflect a read error. The genes are TRBV11-2 and TRBJ2-7; unclear D gene. This CDR3 is 16 amino acids long. Germline-derived CDR1 and CDR2 are SGHAT and FQNNGV. The DNA for the CDR3 is TGTGCCGGCAGCCTAAAAAGGGTGGCGAGAGTTTACGAGCAGTACTTC. Amino acid sequence: CAGSLKRVARVYEQYF.

This clonotype was seen repeatedly, ten times or more. The chain couples TRBV11-2 to TRBJ2-1; the D gene is possibly TRBD1 (6 bases). V lost 5 bases to trimming and J lost 9 bases, with 14 bases between them. The germline V gene encodes CDR1 SGHAT and CDR2 FQNNGV. The CDR3 runs to 13 residues. The CDR3 DNA is TGTGCCAGCAGCCCCCAGGGGCAGCTTGAGCAGTTCTTC. This codes for CASSPQGQLEQFF.

The rearrangement links TRBV6-1 to TRBJ1-4, with D perhaps matching TRBD1 (6 bases). The CDR3 extends over 19 amino acids. V was cut by 3 bases and J by 0 bases, with 20 bases left in between. The germline gives CDR1 MNHNS, CDR2 SASEGT. In DNA, the CDR3 is TGTGCCAGCAGTGACTCAATCTACGGACAGAGTGCAACTAATGAAAAACTGTTTTTT. It specifies CASSDSIYGQSATNEKLFF.

Note on this clonotype: A much larger clone differs from this one at a single base, so this may be a read error. The CDR3 spells CANSWDNTEAFF. Written as DNA, the CDR3 is TGTGCCAACAGCTGGGACAACACTGAAGCTTTCTTT. V gene TRBV7-9 combines with J gene TRBJ1-1, with D possibly being TRBD1 (5 bases). This CDR3 is built from 12 residues. Per the germline V gene, CDR1 is SEHNR and CDR2 is FQNEAQ (reference sequence).